Detailed here is one TCR beta chain. Authors' processing steps: Cell counts per sample came from amplifying reference gene primers. The assay was immunoSEQ multiplex PCR, and TCRdb's table has in-frame clones only and misses some. V and J calls plus clone size are reproduced from that table; the DNA served to infer D and trimming. The sample lists 70,000 or so clones, 65% to 90% occurring once. The data were taken from a study of blood T cell repertoires in COVID-19. The overall study: The analysed material was cDNA or gDNA that came from T cells, B-cell-depleted T cells, or PBMCs.

Sequencing was performed on peripheral blood. The clonotype comes from a woman between 55 and 75 years old with acute or convalescent COVID-19.

In DNA, the CDR3 is TGTGCCAGTAGTATAGCAACCGGGGGCACTGAAGCTTTCTTT. This translates into CASSIATGGTEAFF. This chain uses TRBV19 with TRBJ1-1; D perhaps matches TRBD1 (5 bases). This CDR3 has 14 residues. Looked up from germline, CDR1 is LNHDA and CDR2 is SQIVND (reference sequence). With 1 base removed from V and 4 bases from J, the gap between germline ends came to 10 bases.